A selection of T cell receptor beta chains follows, all from one sample in a study of molecular identifiers for immune sequencing clone quantification. Via MiXCR, TCRdb re-called the PCR reads, giving one row per CDR3 protein. The repertoire has fewer than 350,000 distinct CDR3 sequences, about 22% of them found once; the top ten carry roughly 0.7%. The sequenced sample was naive CD8+ T cells from blood, with Jurkat cell RNA spiked in. These receptors came from a human donor in good health. Some libraries in this study had Jurkat cell RNA spiked in. CDR3s include the opening cysteine and the closing phenylalanine or tryptophan. A D gene is named only where the DNA matches it firmly. Expanded clones are given a class, and other clones once, few, many or no size at all.

TRBJ1-1 TRBV6-2/TRBV6-3 - few TGTGCCAGCAGTTACGTATGGTCTGGTGGGGACACTGAAGCTTTCTTT CASSYVWSGGDTEAFF
TRBJ2-1 TRBV7-6 - many TGTGCCAGCAGCCGGACCATGGTCAAAGACAATGAGCAGTTCTTC CASSRTMVKDNEQFF
TRBJ2-2 TRBV4-3 TRBD2 - TGCGCCAGCAGCCAAGATTTGGAGGTTGGGTGGGGGGGGCTGTTTTTT CASSQDLEVGWGGLFF
TRBJ2-3 TRBV20-1 - - TGCAGTGCTAGTGGGGGTGTAGGTGGAGATACGCGGTATTTT CSASGGVGGDTRYF
TRBJ2-7 TRBV6-6 - - TGTGCCAGCAGTTATCTGGGGCCTCCTGGCGAGCAGTACTTC CASSYLGPPGEQYF
TRBJ2-1 TRBV27 - many TGTGCCAGCAGTTTCGGAAATGGTGAGCAGTTCTTC CASSFGNGEQFF
TRBJ2-1 TRBV6-6 - - TGTGCCAGCAGTTACGTTGTGTCGGGTGGCACTGAGCAGTTCTTC CASSYVVSGGTEQFF
TRBJ1-1 TRBV6-1 - few TGTGCCAGCAGTGAAGGTGTAGTTCGGGGTCCGTTAGTTGGTTTCTTT CASSEGVVRGPLVGFF
TRBJ1-1 TRBV12-3/TRBV12-4 - many TGTGCCAGCAGGGGAACTGATCGTGAAGCTTTCTTT CASRGTDREAFF
TRBJ2-7 TRBV13 - many TGTGCCAGCAGCTTCATCGGGGAGCAGTACTTC CASSFIGEQYF
TRBJ2-7 TRBV30 - - TGTGCCTGGGGCCCGGCCTCCGAGCAGTACTTC CAWGPASEQYF
TRBJ2-7 TRBV3-1 - - TGTGCCAGCAGCCAAGATGTGGCAGGGGAGCAGTACTTC CASSQDVAGEQYF
TRBJ2-1 TRBV7-9 - few TGTGCCAGCAGCTTAGCGCTCCGCTACCAAACCCCCGACAATGAGCAGTTCTTC CASSLALRYQTPDNEQFF
TRBJ2-7 TRBV28 TRBD1 - TGTGCCAGCAGTCCGCAAAGACAGGGCAACTACGAGCAGTACTTC CASSPQRQGNYEQYF
TRBJ2-4 TRBV28 TRBD2 many TGTGCCAGCAGTTTTCGAACTAGCGGGAACGGGGATTACTTC CASSFRTSGNGDYF
TRBJ2-5 TRBV7-2 TRBD2 many TGTGCCAGCAGCCCGACTAGCGGGATACAAGAGACCCAGTACTTC CASSPTSGIQETQYF
TRBJ1-1 TRBV29-1 - many TGCAGCGTTGAAGTGACAGGGAACACTGAAGCTTTCTTT CSVEVTGNTEAFF
TRBJ2-2 TRBV12-3/TRBV12-4 - - TGTGCCAGCCTTAACACCGGGGAGCTGTTTTTT CASLNTGELFF
TRBJ1-5 TRBV11-2 - few TGTGCCAGCAGCTTAGGAGCGGTTTCCAATCAGCCCCAGCATTTT CASSLGAVSNQPQHF
TRBJ1-1 TRBV12-3/TRBV12-4 - - TGTGCCAGCAGTTTGGCCCCCTCTTCGATAGGGTTGAACACTGAAGCTTTCTTT CASSLAPSSIGLNTEAFF
TRBJ2-5 TRBV12-3/TRBV12-4 - few TGTGCCAGCAGTTTAGGAGGGTTAGAGACCCAGTACTTC CASSLGGLETQYF
TRBJ2-2 TRBV29-1 - - TGCAGCGTGGGGGACTGGGGATCCGGGGAGCTGTTTTTT CSVGDWGSGELFF
TRBJ2-3 TRBV4-3 - - TGCGCCAGCAGCCAAGGTGGTAGCCCGGGATTAACAGATACGCAGTATTTT CASSQGGSPGLTDTQYF
TRBJ2-1 TRBV4-3 - - TGCGCCAGCAGCCAGGACTCCAGAGGGCAGGGCTCCTACAATGAGCAGTTCTTC CASSQDSRGQGSYNEQFF
TRBJ2-7 TRBV7-2 - many TGTGCCAGCACCCAAGGACCGAGCTCCTACGAGCAGTACTTC CASTQGPSSYEQYF
TRBJ2-7 TRBV6-5 TRBD1 many TGTGCCAGCAGTTACGGCCAGGGGGCTGGCGAGCAGTACTTC CASSYGQGAGEQYF
TRBJ2-3 TRBV6-5 - many TGTGCCAGCAGTTACAGGGGACGGGGTCTTGATACGCAGTATTTT CASSYRGRGLDTQYF
TRBJ2-7 TRBV7-9 - many TGTGCCAGCAGCTTGCATGGAGGTACCTACGAGCAGTACTTC CASSLHGGTYEQYF
TRBJ1-1 TRBV6-2/TRBV6-3 TRBD1 - TGTGCCCGCAGTTACGGGACAGGGGGGCACACTGAAGCTTTCTTT CARSYGTGGHTEAFF
TRBJ1-1 TRBV20-1 TRBD1 - TGCAGTGCTAGGACAGGGTATGAAACTGAAGCTTTCTTT CSARTGYETEAFF
TRBJ2-3 TRBV18 TRBD1 - TGTGCCATCTCACCACAGGGGGCCTCCACAGATACGCAGTATTTT CAISPQGASTDTQYF
TRBJ2-7 TRBV27 TRBD1 few TGTGCCAGCAGGACAGGGGGCAGTGGGCCCAAGGAGCAGTACTTC CASRTGGSGPKEQYF
TRBJ2-3 TRBV5-4 - - TGTGCCAGCAGCTCCGGGGACTCCCGATTTCTGGATACGCAGTATTTT CASSSGDSRFLDTQYF
TRBJ2-7 TRBV5-6 - - TGTGCCAGCAGCCTTAAGTACCGGACAGATCCATTTGACTACGAGCGGTACTTC CASSLKYRTDPFDYERYF
TRBJ2-7 TRBV14 - - TGTGCCAGCAGCACGCGTTCCAAAGACAGGTCCGGCTACGAGCAGTACTTC CASSTRSKDRSGYEQYF
TRBJ2-7 TRBV5-1 TRBD2 many TGCGCCAGCCGACTAGCGGGGAAGGGCTACGAGCAGTACTTC CASRLAGKGYEQYF
TRBJ2-1 TRBV24-1 - few TGTGCCACCAGTGATTTGCCCGGGGCCAATGGGCAGTTCTTC CATSDLPGANGQFF
TRBJ2-3 TRBV29-1 - many TGCAGCGTTATAGCGGCTAGCACAGATACGCAGTATTTT CSVIAASTDTQYF
TRBJ2-2 TRBV2 - - TGTGCCAGCAGTGCCGCCGGGTCAAACACCGGGGAGCTGTTTTTT CASSAAGSNTGELFF
TRBJ2-7 TRBV7-3 - few TGTGCCAGCAGCCAGTTGGGGATGGGGGAGCAGTACTTC CASSQLGMGEQYF
TRBJ1-2 TRBV29-1 - - TGCAGCGTTGATCTTGGGACGCCCCTGGGCTACACCTTC CSVDLGTPLGYTF
TRBJ2-5 TRBV7-2 TRBD2 many TGTGCCAGCAGCTCTGGGACTAGCGACCGACAAGGGGAGACCCAGTACTTC CASSSGTSDRQGETQYF
TRBJ2-7 TRBV7-9 TRBD1 many TGTGCCAGCAGCCCGCCCGGGACAGTAACTTACGAGCAGTACTTC CASSPPGTVTYEQYF
TRBJ2-1 TRBV15 - few TGTGCCACCACAGCCAGCAGGTCCTACAATGAGCAGTTCTTC CATTASRSYNEQFF
TRBJ1-4 TRBV7-6 - - TGTGCCAGCAGCTTAGCGCCCGGGCACAACCTAAGGGTAACTAATGAAAAACTGTTTTTT CASSLAPGHNLRVTNEKLFF
TRBJ1-2 TRBV11-2 - - TGTGCCAGCAGTCCCTCGTCTGGCCATGGCTACACCTTC CASSPSSGHGYTF
TRBJ2-3 TRBV6-1 TRBD2 - TGTGCCAGCAGTGGAGCGCTAGCGGGGGGCACAGATACGCAGTATTTT CASSGALAGGTDTQYF
TRBJ1-6 TRBV4-3 TRBD1 few TGCGCCAGCAGCCAAGATAGGGGGACAGTAAATTCACCCCTCCACTTT CASSQDRGTVNSPLHF